The rows below give T cell receptor beta chains drawn from one sample of a study of T cell repertoires in cytomegalovirus infection. TCRdb reanalysed the reads using MiXCR and keeps one entry per CDR3 protein. The table includes 300,000 to 450,000 distinct CDR3 sequences, 15% to 20% detected once. The sequenced material came from PBMCs. The receptors here all came from a human donor in good health (CMV status not recorded). Some clones in this sample may be carry-over from other donors' samples. CDR3s include the opening cysteine and the closing phenylalanine or tryptophan. The order of the fields is clone size, D gene, CDR3 length, J gene, V gene, CDR3 DNA, CDR3 protein. A D gene is named only where the DNA matches it firmly. Some rows have no size entry. The others give once, few or many, or a class for an expanded clone.

clone_size: few
d_call: .
cdr3_length: 13
j_call: TRBJ2-1
v_call: TRBV12-3/TRBV12-4
cdr3_nt: TGTGCCAGCAGTTGGGGGACTGACAATGAGCAGTTCTTC
cdr3_aa: CASSWGTDNEQFF

clone_size: .
d_call: .
cdr3_length: 15
j_call: TRBJ1-2
v_call: TRBV4-1
cdr3_nt: TGCGCCAGCAGCCCTAAGGGGCTCATTAACTATGGCTACACCTTC
cdr3_aa: CASSPKGLINYGYTF

clone_size: many
d_call: TRBD1
cdr3_length: 12
j_call: TRBJ2-5
v_call: TRBV7-2
cdr3_nt: TGTGCCAGCAGCCTCCAGGGGGCGACCCAGTACTTC
cdr3_aa: CASSLQGATQYF

clone_size: once
d_call: .
cdr3_length: 13
j_call: TRBJ1-1
v_call: TRBV5-4
cdr3_nt: TGTGCCAGCAGCTTGGGTAGGGGTCAGGAAGCTTTCTTT
cdr3_aa: CASSLGRGQEAFF

clone_size: many
d_call: .
cdr3_length: 10
j_call: TRBJ2-7
v_call: TRBV7-2
cdr3_nt: TGTGCCAGCAACGTCTACGAGCAGTACTTC
cdr3_aa: CASNVYEQYF

clone_size: few
d_call: .
cdr3_length: 11
j_call: TRBJ2-1
v_call: TRBV12-3/TRBV12-4
cdr3_nt: TGTGCCACGGGACCAGGGAATGAGCAGTTCTTC
cdr3_aa: CATGPGNEQFF

clone_size: .
d_call: .
cdr3_length: 17
j_call: TRBJ1-1
v_call: TRBV7-8
cdr3_nt: TGTGCCAGCACCGTAGTACGGGCCTCCGGGCGAGGGTCTGAAGCTTTCTTT
cdr3_aa: CASTVVRASGRGSEAFF

clone_size: many
d_call: TRBD2
cdr3_length: 16
j_call: TRBJ2-3
v_call: TRBV12-3/TRBV12-4
cdr3_nt: TGTGCCAGCAGACTACAGAGCGGGAGCAGCACAGATACGCAGTATTTT
cdr3_aa: CASRLQSGSSTDTQYF

clone_size: few
d_call: .
cdr3_length: 14
j_call: TRBJ1-2
v_call: TRBV19
cdr3_nt: TGTGCCAGTAGTATGCCGACAGGTCGATATGGCTACACCTTC
cdr3_aa: CASSMPTGRYGYTF

clone_size: .
d_call: .
cdr3_length: 14
j_call: TRBJ2-3
v_call: TRBV5-4
cdr3_nt: TGTGCCAGCAGCTTGTCGACCCGACCGGATACGCAGTATTTT
cdr3_aa: CASSLSTRPDTQYF

clone_size: many
d_call: .
cdr3_length: 14
j_call: TRBJ2-2
v_call: TRBV6-6
cdr3_nt: TGTGCCAGCAGCCGGGACTTGAACACCGGGGAGCTGTTTTTT
cdr3_aa: CASSRDLNTGELFF

clone_size: .
d_call: .
cdr3_length: 15
j_call: TRBJ2-7
v_call: TRBV7-2
cdr3_nt: TGTGCCAGCAGCCCCAGCCGGGCCTTGTCCTACGAGCAGTACTTC
cdr3_aa: CASSPSRALSYEQYF

clone_size: many
d_call: .
cdr3_length: 13
j_call: TRBJ2-3
v_call: TRBV7-2
cdr3_nt: TGTGCCAGCACCTCAGACCCCGCAGATACGCAGTATTTT
cdr3_aa: CASTSDPADTQYF

clone_size: many
d_call: .
cdr3_length: 18
j_call: TRBJ1-3
v_call: TRBV14
cdr3_nt: TGTGCCAGCAGCCAAGGTTGGGGAAGACTAGACTCTGGAAACACCATATATTTT
cdr3_aa: CASSQGWGRLDSGNTIYF

clone_size: few
d_call: .
cdr3_length: 15
j_call: TRBJ2-7
v_call: TRBV19
cdr3_nt: TGTGCCAGTAGTACCCCCGCGCAGGGCGCCTACGAGCAGTACTTC
cdr3_aa: CASSTPAQGAYEQYF

clone_size: few
d_call: .
cdr3_length: 15
j_call: TRBJ2-7
v_call: TRBV7-2
cdr3_nt: TGTGCCAGCACCCTTCAGAGCGCCGGCTCCTACGAGCAGTACTTC
cdr3_aa: CASTLQSAGSYEQYF

clone_size: .
d_call: TRBD2
cdr3_length: 17
j_call: TRBJ2-7
v_call: TRBV7-2
cdr3_nt: TGTGCCAGCAGCCGGGGGGGGGGAGGACGCGTCTTCTACGAGCAGTACTTC
cdr3_aa: CASSRGGGGRVFYEQYF

clone_size: many
d_call: .
cdr3_length: 13
j_call: TRBJ2-5
v_call: TRBV7-9
cdr3_nt: TGTGCCAGCAGCTTATATGCGGAAGAGACCCAGTACTTC
cdr3_aa: CASSLYAEETQYF

clone_size: .
d_call: .
cdr3_length: 16
j_call: TRBJ1-1
v_call: TRBV6-1
cdr3_nt: TGTGCCAGCAGTGAAGCGGACATTGATGGGAACACTGAAGCTTTCTTT
cdr3_aa: CASSEADIDGNTEAFF

clone_size: once
d_call: .
cdr3_length: 13
j_call: TRBJ2-5
v_call: TRBV28
cdr3_nt: TGTGCCAGCAGTCCGGGGAGGTGGGAGACCCAGTACTTC
cdr3_aa: CASSPGRWETQYF

clone_size: .
d_call: .
cdr3_length: 14
j_call: TRBJ2-5
v_call: TRBV6-2/TRBV6-3
cdr3_nt: TGTGCCAGCAGCCAACGGGGTCATCAAGAGACCCAGTACTTC
cdr3_aa: CASSQRGHQETQYF

clone_size: many
d_call: TRBD1
cdr3_length: 13
j_call: TRBJ1-2
v_call: TRBV19
cdr3_nt: TGTGCCAGTACCATTCAGGGGGCCGGTGGCTACACCTTC
cdr3_aa: CASTIQGAGGYTF